This entry is about one T cell receptor (beta chain). Its matching antigen is unknown. The sample originates from a study of cytomegalovirus exposure and HLA in healthy donors. 13 Jbeta primers and 60 Vbeta primers were used for the PCR. Assay: immunoSEQ multiplex PCR; the TCRdb copy retains only in-frame clones and omits some. The sample carries about 130,000 clones, 6.5% to 9.5% recorded once. Study-wide points: Beyond CMV serostatus, there was no information to go on about immune exposure.

V shed 7 bases and J 3 bases; nucleotides not matched to a gene: 5. CDR1 and CDR2 from the germline V gene are LNHDA and SQIVND (reference sequence). The CDR3 runs to 14 residues. This rearrangement joins TRBV19 to TRBJ1-3; 8 positions agree with TRBD1. Sequenced: PBMCs. This clonotype was sampled from a man aged 40-49 years in good health and CMV-seronegative. The CDR3 loop reads CASTPDRDGNTIYF. The CDR3 region has the DNA TGTGCCAGTACCCCGGACAGGGATGGAAACACCATATATTTT.